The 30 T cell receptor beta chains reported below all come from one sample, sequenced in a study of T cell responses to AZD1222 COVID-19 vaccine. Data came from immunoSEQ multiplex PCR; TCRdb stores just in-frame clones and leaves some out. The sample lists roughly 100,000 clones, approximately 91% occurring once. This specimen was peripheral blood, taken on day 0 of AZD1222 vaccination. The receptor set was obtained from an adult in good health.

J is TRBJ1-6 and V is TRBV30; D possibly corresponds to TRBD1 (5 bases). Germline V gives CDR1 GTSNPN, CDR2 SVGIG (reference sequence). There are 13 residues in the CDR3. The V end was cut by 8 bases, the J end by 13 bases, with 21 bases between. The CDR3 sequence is CARDQGLGVPLHF. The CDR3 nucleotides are TGTGCCCGGGACCAGGGCCTTGGGGTTCCCCTCCACTTT.

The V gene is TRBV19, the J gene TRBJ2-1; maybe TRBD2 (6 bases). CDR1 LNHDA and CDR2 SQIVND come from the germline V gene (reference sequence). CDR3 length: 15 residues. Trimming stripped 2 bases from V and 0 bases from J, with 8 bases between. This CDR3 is CASSITGSSYNEQFF. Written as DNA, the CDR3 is TGTGCCAGTAGTATAACCGGGAGCTCCTACAATGAGCAGTTCTTC.

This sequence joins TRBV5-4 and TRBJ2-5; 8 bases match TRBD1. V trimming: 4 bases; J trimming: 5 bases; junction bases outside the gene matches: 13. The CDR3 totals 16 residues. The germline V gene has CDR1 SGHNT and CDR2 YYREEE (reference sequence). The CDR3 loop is CASSGNRRGREETQYF. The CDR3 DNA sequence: TGTGCCAGCAGCGGAAACCGCAGGGGGCGCGAGGAGACCCAGTACTTC.

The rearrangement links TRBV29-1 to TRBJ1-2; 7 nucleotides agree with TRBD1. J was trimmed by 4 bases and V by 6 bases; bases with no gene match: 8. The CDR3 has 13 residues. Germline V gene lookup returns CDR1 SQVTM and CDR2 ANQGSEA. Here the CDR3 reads CSVADRASYGYTF. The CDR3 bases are TGCAGCGTCGCTGACAGGGCTTCCTATGGCTACACCTTC. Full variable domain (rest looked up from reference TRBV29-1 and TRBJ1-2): SAVISQKPSRDICQRGTSLTIQCQVDSQVTMMFWYRQQPGQSLTLIATANQGSEATYESGFVIDKFPISRPNLTFSTLTVSNMSPEDSSIYLCSVADRASYGYTFGSGTRLTVV.

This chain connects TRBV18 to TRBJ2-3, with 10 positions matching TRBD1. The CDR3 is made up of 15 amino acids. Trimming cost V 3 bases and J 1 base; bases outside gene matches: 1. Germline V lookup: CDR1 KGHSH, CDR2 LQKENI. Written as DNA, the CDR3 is TGTGCCAGCTCACCGGGACAGGGGCGCACAGATACGCAGTATTTT. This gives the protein CASSPGQGRTDTQYF.

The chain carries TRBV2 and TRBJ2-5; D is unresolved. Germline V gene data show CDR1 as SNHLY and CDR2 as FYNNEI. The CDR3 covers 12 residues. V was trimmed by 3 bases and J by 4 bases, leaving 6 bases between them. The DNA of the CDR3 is TGTGCCAGCAGTGATGTCGGAGAGACCCAGTACTTC. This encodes CASSDVGETQYF.

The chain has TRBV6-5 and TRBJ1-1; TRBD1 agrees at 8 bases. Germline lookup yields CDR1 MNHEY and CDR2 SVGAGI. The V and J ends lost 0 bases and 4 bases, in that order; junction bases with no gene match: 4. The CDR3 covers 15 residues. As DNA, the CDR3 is TGTGCCAGCAGTTACTCCTCGACAGGGGTCACTGAAGCTTTCTTT. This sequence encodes CASSYSSTGVTEAFF.

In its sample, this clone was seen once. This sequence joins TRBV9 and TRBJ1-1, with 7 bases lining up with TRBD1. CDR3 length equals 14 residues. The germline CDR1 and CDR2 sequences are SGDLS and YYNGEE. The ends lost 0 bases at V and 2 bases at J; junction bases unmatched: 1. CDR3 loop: CASSVAGGNTEAFF. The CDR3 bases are TGTGCCAGCAGCGTAGCAGGGGGAAACACTGAAGCTTTCTTT.

For the CDR3, the DNA is TGTGCCAGCAGTTGGAGCAGGACCTGGCAAGAGACCCAGTACTTC. Its translation: CASSWSRTWQETQYF. The chain combines TRBV27 with TRBJ2-5; unclear D gene. Looked up from germline, CDR1 is MNHEY and CDR2 is SMNVEV (reference sequence). Trimming left V 4 bases short and J 2 bases short, with 14 bases between. The length of the CDR3 is 15 residues.

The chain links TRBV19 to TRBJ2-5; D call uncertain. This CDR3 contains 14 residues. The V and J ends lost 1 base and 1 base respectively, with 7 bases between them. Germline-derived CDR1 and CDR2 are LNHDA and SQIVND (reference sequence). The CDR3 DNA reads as TGTGCCAGTAGTATAGTTCGAGGCCAAGAGACCCAGTACTTC. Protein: CASSIVRGQETQYF.

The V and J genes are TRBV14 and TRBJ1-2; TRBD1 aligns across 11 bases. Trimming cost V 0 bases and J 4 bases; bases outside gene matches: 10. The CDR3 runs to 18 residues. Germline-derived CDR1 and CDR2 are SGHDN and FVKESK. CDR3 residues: CASSQDRTGGAGVYGYTF. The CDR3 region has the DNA TGTGCCAGCAGCCAAGACCGGACAGGGGGCGCGGGTGTCTATGGCTACACCTTC.

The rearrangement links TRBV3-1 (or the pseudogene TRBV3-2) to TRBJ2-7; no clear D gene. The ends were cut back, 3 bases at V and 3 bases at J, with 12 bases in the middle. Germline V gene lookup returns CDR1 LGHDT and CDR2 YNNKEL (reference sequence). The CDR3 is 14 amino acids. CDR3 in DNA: TGTGCCAGCAGCCAGTCGACCCGCATCTACGAGCAGTACTTC. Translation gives CASSQSTRIYEQYF.

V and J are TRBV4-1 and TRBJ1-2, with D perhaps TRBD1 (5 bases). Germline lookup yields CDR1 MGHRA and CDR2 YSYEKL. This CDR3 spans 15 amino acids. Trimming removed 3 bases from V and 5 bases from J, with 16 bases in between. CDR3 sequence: CASSHPVKGRYGYTF. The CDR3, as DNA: TGCGCCAGCAGCCACCCCGTGAAGGGACGATATGGCTACACCTTC.

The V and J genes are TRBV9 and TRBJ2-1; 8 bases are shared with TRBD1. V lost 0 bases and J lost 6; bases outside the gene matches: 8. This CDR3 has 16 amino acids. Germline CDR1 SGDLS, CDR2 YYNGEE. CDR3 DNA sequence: TGTGCCAGCAGCGTAGTGTCAGGGGGCAGTGGCAATGAGCAGTTCTTC. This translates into CASSVVSGGSGNEQFF.

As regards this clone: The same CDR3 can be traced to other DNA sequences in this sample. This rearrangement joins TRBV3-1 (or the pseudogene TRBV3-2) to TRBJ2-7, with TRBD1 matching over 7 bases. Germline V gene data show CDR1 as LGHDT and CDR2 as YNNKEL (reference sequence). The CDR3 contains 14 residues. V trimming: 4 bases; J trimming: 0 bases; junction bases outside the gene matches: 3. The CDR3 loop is CASSLNRGSYEQYF. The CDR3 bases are TGTGCCAGCAGCCTAAACAGGGGCTCCTACGAGCAGTACTTC.

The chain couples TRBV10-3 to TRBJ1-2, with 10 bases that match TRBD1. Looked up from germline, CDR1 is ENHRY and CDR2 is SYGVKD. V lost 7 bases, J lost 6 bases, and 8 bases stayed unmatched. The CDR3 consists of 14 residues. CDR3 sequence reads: CAIKGQGTQHGYTF. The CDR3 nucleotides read TGTGCCATCAAGGGACAGGGGACCCAACATGGCTACACCTTC.

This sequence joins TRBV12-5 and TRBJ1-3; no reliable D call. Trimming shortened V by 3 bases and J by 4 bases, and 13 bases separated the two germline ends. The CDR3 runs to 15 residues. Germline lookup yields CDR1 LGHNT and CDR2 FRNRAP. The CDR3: CASGFWEGSGNTIYF. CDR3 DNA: TGTGCTAGTGGTTTTTGGGAGGGATCAGGAAACACCATATATTTT.

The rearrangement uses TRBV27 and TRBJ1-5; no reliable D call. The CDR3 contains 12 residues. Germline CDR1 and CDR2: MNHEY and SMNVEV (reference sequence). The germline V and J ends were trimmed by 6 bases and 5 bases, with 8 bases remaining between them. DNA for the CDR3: TGTGCCAGCAGGGATGGGGATCAGCCCCAGCATTTT. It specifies CASRDGDQPQHF.

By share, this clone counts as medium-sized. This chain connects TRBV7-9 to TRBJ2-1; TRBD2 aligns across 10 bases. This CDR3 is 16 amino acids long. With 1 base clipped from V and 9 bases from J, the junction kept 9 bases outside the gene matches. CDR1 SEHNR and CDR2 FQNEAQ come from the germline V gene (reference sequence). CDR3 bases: TGTGCCAGCAGCTTAGAGTTTAGCGGGGGGCCATTTGAGCAGTTCTTC. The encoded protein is CASSLEFSGGPFEQFF. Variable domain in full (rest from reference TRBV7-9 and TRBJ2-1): DTGVSQNPRHKITKRGQNVTFRCDPISEHNRLYWYRQTLGQGPEFLTYFQNEAQLEKSRLLSDRFSAERPKGSFSTLEIQRTEQGDSAMYLCASSLEFSGGPFEQFFGPGTRLTVL.

DNA of the CDR3: TGTGCCAGCAGCCAAACTCCTACAGGAGTCTATGGCTACACCTTC. Amino acid sequence: CASSQTPTGVYGYTF. The chain joins TRBV3-1 (or the pseudogene TRBV3-2) to TRBJ1-2, with TRBD1 as a possible D gene (5 bases). V was shortened by 2 bases and J by 4 bases, with 14 bases between the two germline ends. CDR1 and CDR2 from the germline V gene are LGHDT and YNNKEL (reference sequence). CDR3 length: 15 residues.

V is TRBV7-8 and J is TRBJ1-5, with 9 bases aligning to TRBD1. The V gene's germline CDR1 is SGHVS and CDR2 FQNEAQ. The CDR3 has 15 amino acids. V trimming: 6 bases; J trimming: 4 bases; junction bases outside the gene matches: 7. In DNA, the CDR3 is TGTGCCAGCAGGCGGGACGACAGGGGGAATCAGCCCCAGCATTTT. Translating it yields CASRRDDRGNQPQHF.

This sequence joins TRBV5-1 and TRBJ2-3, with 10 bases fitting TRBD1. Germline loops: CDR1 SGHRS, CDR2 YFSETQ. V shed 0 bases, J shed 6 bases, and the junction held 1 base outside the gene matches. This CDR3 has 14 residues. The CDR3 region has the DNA TGCGCCAGCAGCTTGGGACAGGGGGCGGATACGCAGTATTTT. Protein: CASSLGQGADTQYF.

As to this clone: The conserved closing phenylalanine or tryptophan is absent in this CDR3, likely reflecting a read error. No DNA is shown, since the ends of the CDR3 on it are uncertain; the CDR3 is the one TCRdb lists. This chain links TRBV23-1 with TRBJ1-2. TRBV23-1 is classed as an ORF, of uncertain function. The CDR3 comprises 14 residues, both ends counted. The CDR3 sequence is CASSQSLGRPDGCI.

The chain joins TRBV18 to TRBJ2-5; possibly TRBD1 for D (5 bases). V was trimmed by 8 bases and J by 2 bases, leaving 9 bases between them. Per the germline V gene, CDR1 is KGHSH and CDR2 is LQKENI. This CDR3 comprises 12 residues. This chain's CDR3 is CASRRQQETQYF. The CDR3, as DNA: TGTGCCAGCCGGCGACAGCAAGAGACCCAGTACTTC.

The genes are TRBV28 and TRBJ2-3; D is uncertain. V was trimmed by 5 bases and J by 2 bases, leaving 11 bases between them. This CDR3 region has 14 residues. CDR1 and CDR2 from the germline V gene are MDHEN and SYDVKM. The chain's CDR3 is CASSHTGNTDTQYF. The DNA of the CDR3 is TGTGCCAGCAGTCACACGGGCAACACAGATACGCAGTATTTT. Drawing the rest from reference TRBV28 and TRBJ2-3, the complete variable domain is DVKVTQSSRYLVKRTGEKVFLECVQDMDHENMFWYRQDPGLGLRLIYFSYDVKMKEKGDIPEGYSVSREKKERFSLILESASTNQTSMYLCASSHTGNTDTQYFGPGTRLTVL.

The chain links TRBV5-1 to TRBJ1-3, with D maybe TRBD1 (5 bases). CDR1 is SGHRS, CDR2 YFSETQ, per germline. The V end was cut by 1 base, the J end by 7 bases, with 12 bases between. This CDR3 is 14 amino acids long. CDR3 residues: CASSLLGSGNTIYF. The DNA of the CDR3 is TGCGCCAGCAGCTTGTTGGGGTCAGGGAACACCATATATTTT.

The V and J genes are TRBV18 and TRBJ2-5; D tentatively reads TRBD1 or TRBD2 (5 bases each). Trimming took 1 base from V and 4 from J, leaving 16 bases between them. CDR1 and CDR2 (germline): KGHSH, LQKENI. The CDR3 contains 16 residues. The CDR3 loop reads CASSPRDGAGRETQYF. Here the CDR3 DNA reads TGTGCCAGCTCACCACGGGACGGCGCTGGGAGAGAGACCCAGTACTTC.

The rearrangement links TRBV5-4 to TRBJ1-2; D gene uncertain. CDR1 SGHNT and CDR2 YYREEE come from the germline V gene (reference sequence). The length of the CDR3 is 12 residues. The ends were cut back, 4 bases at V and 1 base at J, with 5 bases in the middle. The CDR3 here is CASSTDNYGYTF. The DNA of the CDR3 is TGTGCCAGCAGCACGGATAACTATGGCTACACCTTC.

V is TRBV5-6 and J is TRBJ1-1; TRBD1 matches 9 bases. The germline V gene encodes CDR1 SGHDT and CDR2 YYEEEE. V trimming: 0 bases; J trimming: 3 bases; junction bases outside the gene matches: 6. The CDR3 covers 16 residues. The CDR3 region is CASSLVFGTGHTEAFF. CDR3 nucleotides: TGTGCCAGCAGCTTGGTTTTCGGGACAGGGCACACTGAAGCTTTCTTT.

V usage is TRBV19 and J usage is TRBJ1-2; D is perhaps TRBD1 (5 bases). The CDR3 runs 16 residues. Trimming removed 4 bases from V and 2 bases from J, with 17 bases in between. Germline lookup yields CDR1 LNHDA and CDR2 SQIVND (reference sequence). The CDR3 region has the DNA TGTGCCAGTAGTAGTTCCCCTATCTCAGGGAACTATGGCTACACCTTC. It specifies CASSSSPISGNYGYTF.